This paragraph reports one T cell receptor beta chain. It was RNA transcripts that yielded the amplified TCR beta CDR3 regions. The HTBI primer set drove a first-round RT-PCR of the TCR CDR3. TCRdb recomputed calls from the multiplex PCR reads with MiXCR, one row per CDR3 protein. The table shows approximately 500,000 distinct CDR3 sequences, with more than 45% occurring only once. The source of the sample is a study of T cells in Graves' hyperthyroidism and ophthalmopathy. The CDR3 totals 15 residues. V gave up 7 bases and J gave up 0 bases, with 13 bases separating them. Sequences were obtained from peripheral blood or thyroid tissue (not recorded which). The TCR originated in a woman aged 18-35 years with Graves' hyperthyroidism. The chain joins TRBV12-3 or TRBV12-4 to TRBJ1-5; D possibly corresponds to TRBD1 (5 bases). The CDR3 loop reads CASINKGTSNQPQHF. The DNA for the CDR3 is TGTGCCAGCATCAACAAGGGGACTAGCAATCAGCCCCAGCATTTT.